This TCR beta chain was recovered during a study of post-analysis software for immune sequencing data. For the study at large: Patients had relapsing-remitting, secondary progressive or progressive-relapsing multiple sclerosis; some lacked subtype.

Unique-molecular-identifier-tagged TCR beta cDNA libraries were used. MiXCR, run by TCRdb on the PCR reads, gives a single entry per CDR3 protein. The table lists hundreds of thousands of distinct CDR3 sequences, 30% of them singletons. The CDR3 has 13 amino acids. CDR1 LNHNV and CDR2 YYDKDF come from the germline V gene (reference sequence). Study observations and caveats: Patients carried roughly five TRBV segments more frequently than controls did, and TRBV5-6, TRBV5-1 and TRBV20-1 were among them. Relative to controls, patients with multiple sclerosis showed significantly lower normalized Chao1 diversity.

About this clonotype itself: Antigen specificity is unknown. A junction end diverges from the germline sequence, so it may reflect a read error.

This chain connects TRBV15 to TRBJ2-7; D unclear. The J call is in doubt because the DNA end fits TRBJ2-5 better. The source is a girl aged 5-17 years with multiple sclerosis. Sequenced material: blood. This chain's CDR3 is CATCRDLVETQYF. The CDR3 coding sequence is TGCGCCACCTGCAGAGATTTGGTGGAGACCCAGTACTTC.